One T cell receptor beta chain is described in this entry. As yet, its antigen is unknown. The data were obtained in a study of radiotherapy plus CTLA-4 blockade in lung cancer. Looking at the study overall: Disease control was seen in approximately 31% of patients, objective responses in roughly 19%.

Profiling relied on immunoSEQ multiplex PCR, and the TCRdb table lists in-frame clones only, not all of them. This table holds around 85,000 clones, more than 75% found once. Study-level findings and limits: Clones of tumor-derived TCRs expanded in blood after radiotherapy plus ipilimumab. The authors reported that early blood T cell clone dynamics, with interferon-beta, best predicted response.

Ipilimumab CTLA-4 blockade and focal radiation were given to patients with chemo-refractory metastatic non-small-cell lung cancer. Here the sequenced sample was peripheral blood, taken from a patient treated with radiotherapy plus ipilimumab. The clonotype originates from a human donor with non-small cell lung cancer who had a partial response to radiotherapy plus ipilimumab.

The CDR3 protein is CASSLQGVPGQPQHF. The CDR3 DNA reads as TGTGCCAGCAGCTTACAGGGGGTGCCGGGTCAGCCCCAGCATTTT. This chain joins TRBV5-6 and TRBJ1-5, with 8 bases lining up with TRBD1. The CDR3 is 15 amino acids. J lost 6 bases, V lost 2 bases, and 7 bases had no gene match. Germline CDR1 SGHDT, CDR2 YYEEEE.